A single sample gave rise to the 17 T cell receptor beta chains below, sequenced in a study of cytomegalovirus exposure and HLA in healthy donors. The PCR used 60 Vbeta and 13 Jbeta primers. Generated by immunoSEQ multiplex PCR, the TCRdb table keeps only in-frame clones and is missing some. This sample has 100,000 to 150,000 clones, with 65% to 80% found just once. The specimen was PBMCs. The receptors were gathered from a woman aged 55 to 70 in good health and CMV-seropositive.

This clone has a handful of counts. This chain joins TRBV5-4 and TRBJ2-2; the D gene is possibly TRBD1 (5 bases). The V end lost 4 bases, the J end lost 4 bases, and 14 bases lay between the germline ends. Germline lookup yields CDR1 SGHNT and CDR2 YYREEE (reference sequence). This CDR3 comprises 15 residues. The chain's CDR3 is CASSPEAGLTGELFF. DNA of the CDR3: TGTGCCAGCAGCCCCGAGGCAGGGCTCACCGGGGAGCTGTTTTTT. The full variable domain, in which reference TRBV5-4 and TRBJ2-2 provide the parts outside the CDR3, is ETGVTQSPTHLIKTRGQQVTLRCSSQSGHNTVSWYQQALGQGPQFIFQYYREEENGRGNFPPRFSGLQFPNYSSELNVNALELDDSALYLCASSPEAGLTGELFFGEGSRLTVL.

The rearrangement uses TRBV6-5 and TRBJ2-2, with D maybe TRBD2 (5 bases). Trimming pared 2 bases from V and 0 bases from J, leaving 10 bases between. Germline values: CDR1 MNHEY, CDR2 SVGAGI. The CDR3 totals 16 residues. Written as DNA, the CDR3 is TGTGCCAGCAGTTACCTGGGTAGCGCGAACACCGGGGAGCTGTTTTTT. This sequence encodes CASSYLGSANTGELFF.

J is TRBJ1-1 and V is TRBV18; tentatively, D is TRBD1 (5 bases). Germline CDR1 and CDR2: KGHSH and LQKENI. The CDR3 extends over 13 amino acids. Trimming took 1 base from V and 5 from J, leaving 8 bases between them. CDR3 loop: CASSPRGRTEAFF. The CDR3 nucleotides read TGTGCCAGCTCACCACGGGGGAGGACTGAAGCTTTCTTT.

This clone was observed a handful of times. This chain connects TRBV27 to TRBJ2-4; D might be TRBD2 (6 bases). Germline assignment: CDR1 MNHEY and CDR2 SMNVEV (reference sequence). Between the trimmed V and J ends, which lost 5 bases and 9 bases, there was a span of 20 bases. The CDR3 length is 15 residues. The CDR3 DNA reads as TGTGCCAGCAGTCAAGCGGGTCCCCGACATCTCATTCAGTACTTC. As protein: CASSQAGPRHLIQYF.

CDR3 protein: CATHPTGGAAFF. The DNA of the CDR3 is TGTGCCACCCACCCTACGGGAGGGGCGGCTTTCTTT. J is TRBJ1-1 and V is TRBV10-3; weak D call: TRBD1 (5 bases). Trimming shortened V by 10 bases and J by 11 bases, and 20 bases separated the two germline ends. The CDR3 is made up of 12 amino acids. Germline V gives CDR1 ENHRY, CDR2 SYGVKD.

This chain's CDR3 is CASSSKNGASGSPEQYF. As DNA, the CDR3 is TGTGCCAGCAGCTCCAAAAATGGCGCTAGCGGGAGCCCCGAGCAGTACTTC. The V and J genes are TRBV7-6 and TRBJ2-5, with 10 bases matching TRBD2. The J call may be in error: the DNA end matches TRBJ2-7 better. CDR3 length: 17 amino acids. CDR1 SGHVS and CDR2 FNYEAQ come from the germline V gene.

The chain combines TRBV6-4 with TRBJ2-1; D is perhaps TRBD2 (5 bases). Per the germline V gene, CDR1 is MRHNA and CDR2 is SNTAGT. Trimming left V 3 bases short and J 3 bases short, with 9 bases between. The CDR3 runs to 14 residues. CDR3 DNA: TGTGCCAGCAGTGAAACTCGGGACTACAATGAGCAGTTCTTC. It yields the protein CASSETRDYNEQFF.

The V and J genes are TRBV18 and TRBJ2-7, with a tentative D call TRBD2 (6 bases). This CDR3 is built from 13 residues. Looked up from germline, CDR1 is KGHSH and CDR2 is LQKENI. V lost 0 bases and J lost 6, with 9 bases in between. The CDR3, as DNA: TGTGCCAGCTCACCACCGATGGGGGGCGAGCAGTACTTC. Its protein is CASSPPMGGEQYF.

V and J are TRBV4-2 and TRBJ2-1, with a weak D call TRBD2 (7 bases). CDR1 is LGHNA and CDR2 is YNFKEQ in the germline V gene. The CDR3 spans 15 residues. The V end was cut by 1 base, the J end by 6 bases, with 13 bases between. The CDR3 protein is CASSQGGAGANEQFF. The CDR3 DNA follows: TGTGCCAGCAGCCAAGGTGGTGCGGGGGCCAATGAGCAGTTCTTC.

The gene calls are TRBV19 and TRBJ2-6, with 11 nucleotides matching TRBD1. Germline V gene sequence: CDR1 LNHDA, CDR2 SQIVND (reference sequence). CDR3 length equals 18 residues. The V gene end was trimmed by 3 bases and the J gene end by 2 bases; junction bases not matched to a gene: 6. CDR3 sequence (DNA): TGTGCCAGTAGTATCCCCGGGACAGGGGGGGCTGGGGCCAACGTCCTGACTTTC. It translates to CASSIPGTGGAGANVLTF.

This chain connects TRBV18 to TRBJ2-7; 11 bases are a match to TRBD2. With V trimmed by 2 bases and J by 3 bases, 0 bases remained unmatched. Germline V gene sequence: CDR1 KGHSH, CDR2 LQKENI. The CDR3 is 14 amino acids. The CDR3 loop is CASSPTSGGYEQYF. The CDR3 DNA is TGTGCCAGCTCACCAACTAGCGGGGGCTACGAGCAGTACTTC. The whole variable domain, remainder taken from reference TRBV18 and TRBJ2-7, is NAGVMQNPRHLVRRRGQEARLRCSPMKGHSHVYWYRQLPEEGLKFMVYLQKENIIDESGMPKERFSAEFPKEGPSILRIQQVVRGDSAAYFCASSPTSGGYEQYFGPGTRLTVT.

The chain's CDR3 is CASSLSGQGNHEQYF. In DNA form, the CDR3 reads TGTGCCAGCAGCCTTTCGGGACAGGGGAACCACGAGCAGTACTTC. This rearrangement joins TRBV11-1 to TRBJ2-7, with 10 bases identical to TRBD1. CDR1 is SGHAT, CDR2 FQDESV, per germline (reference sequence). The CDR3 spans 15 residues. Losses at the gene ends were 5 bases for V and 5 bases for J; bases not matched to a gene: 9.

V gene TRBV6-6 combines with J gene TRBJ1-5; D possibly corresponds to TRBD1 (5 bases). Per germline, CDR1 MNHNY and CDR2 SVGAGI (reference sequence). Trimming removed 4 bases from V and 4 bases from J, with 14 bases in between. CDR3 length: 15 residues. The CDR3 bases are TGTGCCAGCAGTTTCCGACAGCTTTCAAATCAGCCCCAGCATTTT. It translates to CASSFRQLSNQPQHF.

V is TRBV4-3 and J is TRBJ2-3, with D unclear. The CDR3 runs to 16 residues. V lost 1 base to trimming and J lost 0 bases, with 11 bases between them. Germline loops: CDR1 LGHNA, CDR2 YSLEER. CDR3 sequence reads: CASSQGAAPSTDTQYF. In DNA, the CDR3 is TGCGCCAGCAGCCAAGGGGCCGCCCCTAGCACAGATACGCAGTATTTT.

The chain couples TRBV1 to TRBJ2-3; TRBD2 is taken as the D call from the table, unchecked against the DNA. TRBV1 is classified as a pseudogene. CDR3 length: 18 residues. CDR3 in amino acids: CTSSQPHLPVTSSDTQYF. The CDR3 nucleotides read TGCACCAGCAGCCAGCCACACCTCCCGGTGACTAGTTCAGATACGCAGTATTTT.

The CDR3 sequence is CASSLIAGVKTDTQYF. In nucleotides, the CDR3 is TGCGCCAGCAGCTTAATAGCGGGGGTGAAGACAGATACGCAGTATTTT. This sequence joins TRBV5-1 and TRBJ2-3; TRBD2 matches 9 bases. J lost 3 bases, V lost 2 bases, and 7 bases had no gene match. The CDR3 is 16 amino acids. Germline V gene data show CDR1 as SGHRS and CDR2 as YFSETQ.

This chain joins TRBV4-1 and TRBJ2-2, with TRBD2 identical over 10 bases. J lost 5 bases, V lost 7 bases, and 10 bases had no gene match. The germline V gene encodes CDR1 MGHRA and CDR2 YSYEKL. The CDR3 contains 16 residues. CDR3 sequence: CASKKGERGGTGELFF. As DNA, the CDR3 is TGCGCCAGCAAAAAGGGCGAGCGGGGGGGAACCGGGGAGCTGTTTTTT.